A selection of T cell receptor beta chains follows, all from one sample in a study of blood T cell repertoires in COVID-19. Profiling relied on immunoSEQ multiplex PCR, and the TCRdb table lists in-frame clones only, not all of them. Of approximately 150,000 clones in the sample, 70% to 90% were seen once. The sequenced sample consisted of PBMCs or T cells enriched from blood (not recorded which). Receptors were obtained from a woman aged 40 to 50 who had recovered from COVID-19. The CDR3 runs from the conserved cysteine through the conserved F or W. The order of the fields is CDR3 length, D gene, clone size, V gene, J gene, CDR3 protein, CDR3 DNA. The D gene is left open where the match is weak. A row's size may be missing; if present it is once, few, many or a size class.

CDR3 length: 14
D gene: NA
clone size: NA
V gene: TRBV5-1
J gene: TRBJ2-1
CDR3 protein: CASSPRLVRGEQFF
CDR3 DNA: TGCGCCAGCAGCCCCAGACTAGTCCGCGGTGAGCAGTTCTTC

CDR3 length: 14
D gene: TRBD1
clone size: NA
V gene: TRBV4-1
J gene: TRBJ2-1
CDR3 protein: CASSQGTGTDEQFF
CDR3 DNA: TGCGCCAGCAGCCAAGGGACAGGGACGGATGAGCAGTTCTTC

CDR3 length: 15
D gene: TRBD1
clone size: NA
V gene: TRBV5-6
J gene: TRBJ1-1
CDR3 protein: CASSLDDRENTEAFF
CDR3 DNA: TGTGCCAGCAGCTTGGATGACAGGGAGAACACTGAAGCTTTCTTT

CDR3 length: 13
D gene: TRBD1
clone size: NA
V gene: TRBV12-3/TRBV12-4
J gene: TRBJ1-1
CDR3 protein: CASSLYKAGGAFF
CDR3 DNA: TGTGCCAGCAGTTTATATAAGGCAGGGGGAGCTTTCTTT

CDR3 length: 13
D gene: NA
clone size: NA
V gene: TRBV19
J gene: TRBJ1-6
CDR3 protein: CASTGFENSPLHF
CDR3 DNA: TGTGCCTCAACAGGGTTCGAGAATTCACCCCTCCACTTT

CDR3 length: 18
D gene: TRBD2
clone size: NA
V gene: TRBV4-1
J gene: TRBJ2-3
CDR3 protein: CASTWGTSVASSTDTQYF
CDR3 DNA: TGCGCCAGCACCTGGGGGACTAGCGTCGCATCTAGCACAGATACGCAGTATTTT

CDR3 length: 13
D gene: NA
clone size: NA
V gene: TRBV27
J gene: TRBJ2-7
CDR3 protein: CASSLWEQYEQYF
CDR3 DNA: TGTGCCAGCAGTTTATGGGAGCAGTACGAGCAGTACTTC

CDR3 length: 11
D gene: NA
clone size: NA
V gene: TRBV2
J gene: TRBJ2-3
CDR3 protein: CASIQGTTQYF
CDR3 DNA: TGTGCCAGCATCCAGGGGACTACGCAGTATTTT

CDR3 length: 16
D gene: TRBD2
clone size: NA
V gene: TRBV9
J gene: TRBJ2-3
CDR3 protein: CASSAVAGRGTDTQYF
CDR3 DNA: TGTGCCAGCAGCGCCGTAGCGGGACGAGGTACAGATACGCAGTATTTT

CDR3 length: 17
D gene: TRBD1
clone size: once
V gene: TRBV10-3
J gene: TRBJ2-2
CDR3 protein: CAISDPAGQGTDGELFF
CDR3 DNA: TGTGCCATCAGTGACCCAGCGGGACAGGGAACGGACGGGGAGCTGTTTTTT

CDR3 length: 18
D gene: TRBD1
clone size: NA
V gene: TRBV11-3
J gene: TRBJ1-1
CDR3 protein: CASSQLRNRGPMNTEAFF
CDR3 DNA: TGTGCCAGCAGCCAACTTAGGAACAGGGGGCCTATGAACACTGAAGCTTTCTTT

CDR3 length: 16
D gene: TRBD1
clone size: once
V gene: TRBV11-2
J gene: TRBJ1-1
CDR3 protein: CASSSRPGQADTEAFF
CDR3 DNA: TGTGCCAGCAGCTCCCGCCCCGGACAGGCGGACACTGAAGCTTTCTTT

CDR3 length: 14
D gene: NA
clone size: NA
V gene: TRBV6-5
J gene: TRBJ1-2
CDR3 protein: CASGKYRTNYGYTF
CDR3 DNA: TGTGCCAGCGGGAAATACAGGACTAACTATGGCTACACCTTC

CDR3 length: 13
D gene: NA
clone size: NA
V gene: TRBV5-6
J gene: TRBJ2-1
CDR3 protein: CASSLIGGDEQFF
CDR3 DNA: TGTGCCAGCAGCTTGATAGGGGGTGATGAGCAGTTCTTC

CDR3 length: 14
D gene: TRBD1
clone size: NA
V gene: TRBV19
J gene: TRBJ1-1
CDR3 protein: CASSALTGGTEAFF
CDR3 DNA: TGTGCCAGTAGTGCCCTGACAGGGGGCACTGAAGCTTTCTTT

CDR3 length: 17
D gene: NA
clone size: NA
V gene: TRBV27
J gene: TRBJ2-1
CDR3 protein: CASRPGPGRDHPNEQFF
CDR3 DNA: TGTGCCAGCAGACCAGGGCCCGGGAGAGACCACCCCAATGAGCAGTTCTTC

CDR3 length: 13
D gene: NA
clone size: NA
V gene: TRBV14
J gene: TRBJ1-2
CDR3 protein: CASNQRVVGLVTF
CDR3 DNA: TGTGCCAGCAACCAAAGGGTTGTGGGGCTCGTAACCTTC

CDR3 length: 12
D gene: NA
clone size: few
V gene: TRBV3-1/TRBV3-2
J gene: TRBJ1-4
CDR3 protein: CASSQYREKLFF
CDR3 DNA: TGTGCCAGCAGCCAGTACAGGGAAAAACTGTTTTTT

CDR3 length: 15
D gene: TRBD1
clone size: once
V gene: TRBV18
J gene: TRBJ2-5
CDR3 protein: CASSPRTGQQETQYF
CDR3 DNA: TGTGCCAGCTCACCACGAACGGGACAGCAAGAGACCCAGTACTTC

CDR3 length: 15
D gene: NA
clone size: NA
V gene: TRBV30
J gene: TRBJ2-2
CDR3 protein: CAPLLEEQCTGELFF
CDR3 DNA: TGTGCCCCCCTATTAGAGGAGCAGTGCACCGGGGAGCTGTTTTTT

CDR3 length: 16
D gene: NA
clone size: NA
V gene: TRBV12-1
J gene: TRBJ1-5
CDR3 protein: CASSFRTTGGGQPQHF
CDR3 DNA: TGTGCCAGCAGCTTTCGCACCACAGGGGGAGGACAGCCCCAGCATTTT

CDR3 length: 14
D gene: NA
clone size: NA
V gene: TRBV27
J gene: TRBJ1-5
CDR3 protein: CASSLGGGGQPQHF
CDR3 DNA: TGTGCCAGCAGTTTAGGAGGGGGAGGGCAGCCCCAGCATTTT